Listed here is a single T cell receptor (beta chain). The sample comes from a study of regulatory T cells in long-lasting Graves disease. Turning to the study itself: Treatment with antithyroid drugs for over 5 years, together with positive TSH receptor antibodies, meant persistent Graves' disease.

V was cut by 2 bases and J by 7 bases, with 12 bases left in between. This CDR3 has 13 amino acids. Germline V CDR1 and CDR2: DFQATT, SNEGSKA (reference sequence). Described time point: persistent/refractory GD, antithyroid drugs over 5 years with positive TRAb. Extracted RNA from PBMCs served as the source of the TCR library. Patients hailed from an endocrinology department in Xi'an, China. The authors built TCR beta libraries using iRepertoire HTBI primers and Arm-PCR of CDR3 regions. TCRdb ran MiXCR on the multiplex PCR reads and lists one entry per CDR3 protein. The sample carries roughly 360,000 distinct CDR3 sequences, approximately 25% recorded once.

This clonotype was sampled from a woman in her 40s with Graves disease. V is TRBV20-1 and J is TRBJ1-5; no clear D. The sequenced sample was peripheral blood mononuclear cells (PBMCs), obtained when the disease was refractory, from a patient treated with antithyroid drugs. In DNA form, the CDR3 reads TGCAGTGCTAGAATGTCCCTGGACCAGCCCCAGCATTTT. This encodes CSARMSLDQPQHF.